The 7 T cell receptor beta chains given below trace back to one sample, sequenced in a study of T cell clonality in common variable immunodeficiency. Produced via immunoSEQ multiplex PCR; TCRdb's table is partial and in-frame only. This record lists fewer than 60,000 clones, none seen once only, and the top ten clones contain around 2%. Sequences were obtained from peripheral blood mononuclear cells. These receptors came from a person aged 18 to 75 in good health.

This clone occurred many times. Partial CDR3 DNA: TGCAGTGCAAAACCCCCGGCAGGGGATAACTACGAG. It encodes CSAKPPAGDNYE. The full CDR3 reads CSAKPPAGDNYEQYF. The chain joins TRBV20-1 to TRBJ2-7; D is perhaps TRBD1 (6 bases). The CDR3 extends 3 residues past the end of the read, so its final part is completed from the germline J gene. CDR3 size: 15 residues. The V end was cut by 6 bases, the J end by 3 bases, with 21 bases between. Germline CDR1 and CDR2: DFQATT and SNEGSKA (reference sequence).

This clone was recorded at least ten times. With the read ending 3 residues before the CDR3 end, the germline J gene is used to fill in that end. The gene calls are TRBV19 and TRBJ1-1, with 10 nucleotides matching TRBD1. V lost 5 bases to trimming and J lost 2 bases; unmatched junction nucleotides: 5. The V gene's germline CDR1 is LNHDA and CDR2 SQIVND (reference sequence). The CDR3 consists of 15 residues. The DNA read from the CDR3 is TGTGCCAGTAGTCTCCGGACAGGGGGAAACACTGAA. Protein product: CASSLRTGGNTE. The whole CDR3 protein reads CASSLRTGGNTEAFF.

As concerns this clone: The sequenced fragment ends 3 residues before the CDR3 boundary, so the rest is inferred from the germline J gene. The chain combines TRBV19 with TRBJ2-1; 9 positions agree with TRBD2. Trimming cost V 3 bases and J 6 bases; bases outside gene matches: 6. The CDR3 is 15 residues long. Germline CDR1 and CDR2: LNHDA and SQIVND (reference sequence). CDR3 amino acids: CASSIIAGDSNEQFF. The DNA read from the CDR3 is TGTGCCAGTAGTATCATAGCGGGAGATAGCAATGAG.

This clone was observed at least ten times. The read is 3 residues too short to cover the CDR3 end, so that end is filled in from the germline J gene. This chain uses TRBV7-9 with TRBJ2-1, with a weak D call TRBD1 (5 bases). V was cut by 6 bases and J by 8 bases, with 11 bases left in between. The CDR3 runs to 12 residues. Germline V CDR1 and CDR2: SEHNR, FQNEAQ (reference sequence). CDR3 sequence reads: CASSPTADEQFF. The DNA read from the CDR3 is TGTGCCAGCAGTCCGACAGCTGATGAG.

This clone was observed a handful of times. Read data end 3 residues before the CDR3 end; the end is taken from the germline J gene. J is TRBJ2-7 and V is TRBV11-3; 7 nucleotides agree with TRBD2. V shed 2 bases, J shed 0 bases, and the junction held 4 bases outside the gene matches. CDR1 and CDR2 (germline): SGHNT, YENEEA. This CDR3 is 15 amino acids long. Here the CDR3 reads CASSLRSGTSYEQYF. Partial CDR3 DNA: TGTGCCAGCAGCTTAAGAAGCGGGACCTCCTACGAG.

This clone was seen many times. Read sequence stops 3 residues before the CDR3 end, and the germline J gene provides the missing end. The gene calls are TRBV20-1 and TRBJ2-2; D possibly corresponds to TRBD1 (6 bases). V lost 3 bases, J lost 1 base, and 15 bases lay in between. The CDR3 has 16 residues. Germline V lookup: CDR1 DFQATT, CDR2 SNEGSKA (reference sequence). The DNA read from the CDR3 is TGCAGTGCTAGTCCGTTCCGGGGACAGAACACCGGGGAG. The encoded protein is CSASPFRGQNTGE. The whole CDR3 protein is CSASPFRGQNTGELFF.

This CDR3 reads CASSRGGDQPQHF. Partial CDR3 DNA: TGTGCCAGCAGCCGCGGTGGCGATCAGCCC. The gene calls are TRBV7-9 and TRBJ1-5, with unresolved D. The observed sequence ends 3 residues before the CDR3 terminus, with the missing tail filled in from the germline J gene. Germline V gene data show CDR1 as SEHNR and CDR2 as FQNEAQ (reference sequence). This CDR3 comprises 13 residues. The V and J ends lost 5 bases and 5 bases respectively, with 10 bases between them.